This record concerns one T cell receptor (beta chain) sequence. Per the germline V gene, CDR1 is MGHRA and CDR2 is YSYEKL. The CDR3 contains 14 residues. Between the trimmed V and J ends, which lost 0 bases and 7 bases, there was a span of 12 bases. A deep-level run was used for the assay. Assay: immunoSEQ multiplex PCR; the TCRdb copy retains only in-frame clones and omits some. The sample consists of roughly 2.1 million clones, more than 85% of them appearing once. CD45RO-negative cells were positively selected for CCR7, leaving out terminally differentiated effector memory CD45RA+ cells. This entry belongs to a study of shared clonotypes between healthy human individuals. Study background: The donor pool was made up of a couple of women and a few men aged 18 to 49. Per donor, three plates held CD4 naive cells, three held CD4 memory, two held CD8 naive and one held CD8 memory.

The TCR sequence derives from a man younger than 30 in good health. Some clones in this sample may be carry-over from other donors' samples. The chain employs TRBV4-1 and TRBJ2-5; no reliable D call. The sequenced sample consisted of naive CD8+ T cells from PBMCs. The CDR3 sequence: CASSQELRALTQYF. Written as DNA, the CDR3 is TGCGCCAGCAGCCAAGAACTCCGAGCCCTGACCCAGTACTTC.